Following are 32 T cell receptor beta chains from one sample sequenced in a study of T-cell memory formation after mild COVID-19. TCRdb itself ran the 5' RACE reads through MiXCR, one entry per CDR3 protein. The repertoire holds hundreds of thousands of distinct CDR3 sequences, roughly 15% seen once, with around 3.4% in the top ten. Sequenced input: PBMCs or a T cell subset sorted from them (not recorded which). Receptor source: a man younger than 35 who had mild COVID-19 (a few samples of this study predate the infection). Cell type and time point are not known.

This clonotype was counted only a few times. The chain recombines TRBV12-3 or TRBV12-4 with TRBJ1-1; D remains ambiguous. The ends were cut back, 3 bases at V and 5 bases at J, with 10 bases in the middle. The CDR3 is 13 residues long. The CDR3 DNA follows: TGTGCCAGCAGTTTTTCCCGTGGTACTGAAGCTTTCTTT. This sequence encodes CASSFSRGTEAFF.

This clonotype was seen a handful of times. The chain is built from TRBV5-6 and TRBJ2-7; D tentatively reads TRBD1 or TRBD2 (5 bases each). The germline V gene has CDR1 SGHDT and CDR2 YYEEEE. With 1 base removed from V and 5 bases from J, the gap between germline ends came to 19 bases. This CDR3 comprises 16 residues. CDR3 nucleotide sequence: TGTGCCAGCAGCTTGCTCTTGGGGGATAAGGCGGACGAGCAGTACGTC. Translated, it gives CASSLLLGDKADEQYV.

This clonotype was observed at least ten times. This rearrangement joins TRBV7-2 to TRBJ2-1; D gene unclear. The CDR3 spans 13 residues. CDR1 and CDR2 from the germline V gene are SGHTA and FQGNSA. The V gene lost 1 base and the J gene lost 5 bases, with 6 bases spanning the gap. The CDR3 coding sequence is TGTGCCAGCAGCTTAGAGAGGAACAATGAGCAGTTCTTC. Translation gives CASSLERNNEQFF.

This chain links TRBV5-5 with TRBJ1-5; D is ambiguous. Germline assignment: CDR1 SGHKS and CDR2 YYEKEE (reference sequence). Trimming removed 0 bases from V and 4 bases from J, with 14 bases in between. This CDR3 region has 16 residues. In DNA, the CDR3 is TGTGCCAGCAGCTTGGCTCCTGGAGGACTAAATCAGCCCCAGCATTTT. Protein sequence: CASSLAPGGLNQPQHF.

V and J are TRBV3-1 and TRBJ2-1; D gene unclear. Trimming removed 5 bases from V and 0 bases from J, with 5 bases in between. Germline V gene lookup returns CDR1 LGHDT and CDR2 YNNKEL (reference sequence). The CDR3 is made up of 13 amino acids. The CDR3 DNA follows: TGTGCCAGCAGCAGGTTCTCCTACAATGAGCAGTTCTTC. It encodes CASSRFSYNEQFF.

This clonotype was seen a few times. The chain is built from TRBV7-6 and TRBJ1-1, with D tentatively TRBD1 (5 bases). V dropped 11 bases and J dropped 1 base, with 23 bases sitting between them. CDR1 SGHVS and CDR2 FNYEAQ come from the germline V gene. This CDR3 is 16 amino acids long. The CDR3 is CAWAKHPPDRNTEAFF. The CDR3 region has the DNA TGTGCCTGGGCCAAACATCCTCCAGACAGGAACACTGAAGCTTTCTTT. The full variable domain, with the rest looked up from reference TRBV7-6 and TRBJ1-1, is GAGVSQSPRYKVTKRGQDVALRCDPISGHVSLYWYRQALGQGPEFLTYFNYEAQQDKSGLPNDRFSAERPEGSISTLTIQRTEQRDSAMYRCAWAKHPPDRNTEAFFGQGTRLTVV.

The V gene is TRBV6-5, the J gene TRBJ2-7; 10 positions agree with TRBD1. Germline lookup yields CDR1 MNHEY and CDR2 SVGAGI. This CDR3 spans 15 amino acids. The junction had 9 bases not matched to a gene; V was cut back by 4 bases and J by 6 bases. CDR3 bases: TGTGCCAGCAGTTCGGACGGGACAGGGGCCTCCGAGCAGTACTTC. Translating gives CASSSDGTGASEQYF.

The V gene is TRBV5-4, the J gene TRBJ2-5, with D perhaps TRBD1 (5 bases). Germline values: CDR1 SGHNT, CDR2 YYREEE (reference sequence). The CDR3 loop spans 14 amino acids. Trimming took 9 bases from V and 5 from J, leaving 20 bases between them. DNA of the CDR3: TGTGCCACCGAAAACCAGGGAAGAGACGAGACCCAGTACTTC. Protein product: CATENQGRDETQYF.

The rearrangement joins TRBV27 to TRBJ2-5, with 8 bases matching TRBD2. Germline lookup yields CDR1 MNHEY and CDR2 SMNVEV (reference sequence). The CDR3 loop spans 15 amino acids. Trimming took 8 bases from V and 5 from J; bases not matched to a gene: 13. Here the CDR3 DNA reads TGTGCCAGCCATAAAGCGGGGGCTTCTGGGGAGACCCAGTACTTC. It encodes CASHKAGASGETQYF.

Only a few counts were recorded for this clonotype. The chain uses TRBV4-1 and TRBJ2-4; D gene ambiguous. Trimming removed 2 bases from V and 0 bases from J, with 8 bases in between. The CDR3 has 15 amino acids. Germline CDR1 reads MGHRA; CDR2 reads YSYEKL. CDR3 loop: CASSQQGAAKNIQYF. In DNA form, the CDR3 reads TGCGCCAGCAGCCAACAAGGAGCAGCCAAAAACATTCAGTACTTC.

The gene calls are TRBV30 and TRBJ2-7; TRBD1 might be the D (5 bases). There are 14 residues in the CDR3. Germline V gene lookup returns CDR1 GTSNPN and CDR2 SVGIG (reference sequence). Trimming removed 0 bases from V and 2 bases from J, with 11 bases in between. In nucleotides, the CDR3 is TGTGCCTGGAGTGTCCCCCCCAGGGCCTACGAGCAGTACTTC. It yields the protein CAWSVPPRAYEQYF.

This CDR3 is CASSKGSLRSYEQYF. CDR3 coding DNA: TGTGCCAGCAGCAAAGGATCTCTTCGCTCCTACGAGCAGTACTTC. The chain is built from TRBV21-1 and TRBJ2-7. TRBV21-1 is termed a pseudogene. This CDR3 is 15 amino acids long.

The chain is built from TRBV6-2 or TRBV6-3 and TRBJ2-7; 7 bases map to TRBD2. The V and J ends lost 8 bases and 0 bases, in that order; junction bases with no gene match: 7. CDR1 MNHEY and CDR2 SVGEGT come from the germline V gene. The CDR3 contains 14 residues. The CDR3, as DNA: TGTGCCAGCCACCGGGACTACAACTCCTACGAGCAGTACTTC. Translation: CASHRDYNSYEQYF.

This clonotype was picked up a small number of times. In nucleotides, the CDR3 is TGTGCCAGCAGCCAAGAGGGGTACGAGCAGTACTTC. Translated, it gives CASSQEGYEQYF. V usage is TRBV4-2 and J usage is TRBJ2-7; D unclear. V was trimmed by 0 bases and J by 4 bases, leaving 4 bases between them. CDR1 and CDR2 (germline): LGHNA, YNFKEQ. The CDR3 length is 12 residues.

This clonotype was counted many times. The chain has TRBV5-1 and TRBJ2-3; D may be TRBD2 (6 bases). CDR3 length: 14 amino acids. The V gene lost 2 bases and the J gene lost 2 bases, with 9 bases spanning the gap. Germline CDR1 is SGHRS and CDR2 is YFSETQ. The CDR3 DNA is TGCGCCAGCAGCTTAGGAGGGGCCACAGATACGCAGTATTTT. Protein: CASSLGGATDTQYF.

The genes are TRBV6-1 and TRBJ1-2; TRBD1 matches at 8 bases. Germline values: CDR1 MNHNS, CDR2 SASEGT. The CDR3 contains 15 residues. Unmatched junction bases numbered 6, after V lost 3 bases and J lost 3 bases. The CDR3 bases are TGTGCCAGCAGTGATCTTGGGACAGGACACTATGGCTACACCTTC. Its protein is CASSDLGTGHYGYTF.

This clonotype was observed at least ten times. The chain carries TRBV6-5 and TRBJ2-3; possibly TRBD2 for D (6 bases). The CDR3 contains 13 residues. V shed 6 bases and J shed 4 bases, with 11 bases lying between them. CDR1 and CDR2 from the germline V gene are MNHEY and SVGAGI. The CDR3 region is CASSSPGADTQYF. Written as DNA, the CDR3 is TGTGCCAGCAGCTCTCCGGGGGCAGATACGCAGTATTTT.

This clonotype came up a few times. The chain carries TRBV21-1 and TRBJ1-1. TRBV21-1 is designated a pseudogene. The CDR3 extends over 16 amino acids. CDR3 residues: CASSKVGASLNTEAFF. Written as DNA, the CDR3 is TGTGCCAGCAGCAAAGTAGGTGCCAGCTTGAACACTGAAGCTTTCTTT.

This clonotype was seen repeatedly, ten times or more. The chain links TRBV5-1 to TRBJ1-4; D is undetermined. CDR1 and CDR2 (germline): SGHRS, YFSETQ. The CDR3 is 15 amino acids. V gave up 5 bases and J gave up 3 bases, with 14 bases separating them. The CDR3 is CASSINLLANEKLFF. The CDR3 DNA follows: TGCGCCAGCAGTATCAACCTTCTGGCTAATGAAAAACTGTTTTTT.

This clonotype was picked up a small number of times. The chain uses TRBV29-1 and TRBJ1-5; D may be TRBD1 (6 bases). The CDR3 sequence is 12 residues long. The germline V and J ends were trimmed by 7 bases and 4 bases, with 11 bases remaining between them. Germline lookup yields CDR1 SQVTM and CDR2 ANQGSEA. The chain's CDR3 is CSAGGQNQPQHF. The CDR3 coding sequence is TGCAGCGCCGGAGGACAGAATCAGCCCCAGCATTTT.

This chain uses TRBV5-1 with TRBJ1-1; no clear D. This CDR3 spans 14 amino acids. Germline CDR1 SGHRS, CDR2 YFSETQ. V lost 0 bases to trimming and J lost 4 bases, with 10 bases between them. The CDR3 loop reads CASSLDDWGTEAFF. The CDR3 region has the DNA TGCGCCAGCAGCTTGGACGATTGGGGCACTGAAGCTTTCTTT.

This clonotype was found a few times. This sequence joins TRBV27 and TRBJ2-7; D unresolved. V was pared by 2 bases and J by 4 bases, with 12 bases between. Looked up from germline, CDR1 is MNHEY and CDR2 is SMNVEV (reference sequence). The CDR3 sequence is 14 residues long. The CDR3 DNA follows: TGTGCCAGCAGTTTAGAGCCAGAAAAATACGAGCAGTACGTC. This gives the protein CASSLEPEKYEQYV.

This clonotype was detected only a few times. This sequence joins TRBV7-2 and TRBJ2-3; 8 bases map to TRBD2. Germline lookup yields CDR1 SGHTA and CDR2 FQGNSA. Trimming at V came to 5 bases and at J to 6 bases, leaving 13 bases not matched to a gene. The CDR3 covers 16 residues. In DNA, the CDR3 is TGTGCCAGCAGCCGTTCCGCCAGCGGGGGCTCCGATACGCAGTATTTT. This encodes CASSRSASGGSDTQYF. The full variable domain, completed using reference TRBV7-2 and TRBJ2-3, is GAGVSQSPSNKVTEKGKDVELRCDPISGHTALYWYRQSLGQGLEFLIYFQGNSAPDKSGLPSDRFSAERTGGSVSTLTIQRTQQEDSAVYLCASSRSASGGSDTQYFGPGTRLTVL.

This clonotype was observed a few times. CDR3 nucleotide sequence: TGTGCCAGCAGTCCCTTCCTCGGGACCCAGTACTTC. This encodes CASSPFLGTQYF. The rearrangement uses TRBV7-2 and TRBJ2-5, with unresolved D. Germline V gene lookup returns CDR1 SGHTA and CDR2 FQGNSA. The V and J ends lost 6 bases and 7 bases respectively, with 12 bases between them. CDR3 length equals 12 residues.

In its sample, this clonotype was seen many times. The chain is built from TRBV5-1 and TRBJ1-4, with a possible D match to TRBD1 (5 bases). This CDR3 comprises 13 residues. The germline gives CDR1 SGHRS, CDR2 YFSETQ. Trimming took 1 base from V and 7 from J, leaving 8 bases between them. CDR3 nucleotide sequence: TGCGCCAGCAGCTTGCAGGGAGGTGAAAAACTGTTTTTT. Its protein product is CASSLQGGEKLFF.

In this sample, this clonotype turned up many times. The V gene is TRBV5-1, the J gene TRBJ2-2, with D perhaps assigned TRBD1 or TRBD2 (5 bases each). Trimming cost V 6 bases and J 5 bases, with 14 bases left between them. The germline gives CDR1 SGHRS, CDR2 YFSETQ. This CDR3 spans 14 amino acids. The CDR3 loop reads CASTSQGGTGELFF. CDR3 DNA: TGCGCCAGCACCTCTCAGGGCGGGACCGGGGAGCTGTTTTTT.

This clonotype came up a few times. The chain recombines TRBV9 with TRBJ2-1; D unresolved. Looked up from germline, CDR1 is SGDLS and CDR2 is YYNGEE. The CDR3 spans 14 residues. V was cut by 1 base and J by 10 bases, with 15 bases left in between. The CDR3 DNA reads as TGTGCCAGCAGCGTAAGTATGCAGGCCCACGAGCAGTTCTTC. Amino acids: CASSVSMQAHEQFF.

This rearrangement joins TRBV20-1 to TRBJ2-1; D unclear. The V and J ends lost 3 bases and 9 bases respectively, with 15 bases between them. Germline assignment: CDR1 DFQATT and CDR2 SNEGSKA (reference sequence). This CDR3 region has 13 residues. The CDR3 coding sequence is TGCAGTGCTAGCTGGAGTTCCCGGGCTGAGCAGTTCTTC. It yields the protein CSASWSSRAEQFF.

The chain carries TRBV7-2 and TRBJ1-5; D is ambiguous. This CDR3 comprises 13 residues. V gave up 3 bases and J gave up 6 bases, with 9 bases separating them. Germline CDR1 is SGHTA and CDR2 is FQGNSA. Here the CDR3 reads CASSLGWAQPQHF. The DNA for the CDR3 is TGTGCCAGCAGCTTGGGATGGGCTCAGCCCCAGCATTTT.

In its sample, this clonotype was seen many times. The chain uses TRBV2 and TRBJ2-7; maybe TRBD1 (5 bases). The germline V gene has CDR1 SNHLY and CDR2 FYNNEI. Between the trimmed V and J ends, which lost 0 bases and 0 bases, there was a span of 12 bases. This CDR3 has 16 amino acids. CDR3 loop: CASSEARTYFSYEQYV. The DNA of the CDR3 is TGTGCCAGCAGTGAAGCCCGGACATACTTCTCCTACGAGCAGTACGTC.

This clonotype was found many times. This rearrangement joins TRBV30 to TRBJ1-2; D ambiguous. The CDR3 contains 13 residues. V lost 0 bases and J lost 4, with 9 bases in between. The germline gives CDR1 GTSNPN, CDR2 SVGIG (reference sequence). The CDR3 DNA is TGTGCCTGGAGTGTACAAGCCTCCTATGGCTACACCTTC. This encodes CAWSVQASYGYTF.

This clonotype has more than one count but fewer than ten. The chain has TRBV3-1 and TRBJ2-3; perhaps TRBD1 as D (5 bases). Germline values: CDR1 LGHDT, CDR2 YNNKEL (reference sequence). The CDR3 is 14 amino acids. The ends were cut back, 1 base at V and 6 bases at J, with 11 bases in the middle. The CDR3 DNA is TGTGCCAGCAGCCAAGGAGCAGCAGGGGATACGCAGTATTTT. Translating gives CASSQGAAGDTQYF.